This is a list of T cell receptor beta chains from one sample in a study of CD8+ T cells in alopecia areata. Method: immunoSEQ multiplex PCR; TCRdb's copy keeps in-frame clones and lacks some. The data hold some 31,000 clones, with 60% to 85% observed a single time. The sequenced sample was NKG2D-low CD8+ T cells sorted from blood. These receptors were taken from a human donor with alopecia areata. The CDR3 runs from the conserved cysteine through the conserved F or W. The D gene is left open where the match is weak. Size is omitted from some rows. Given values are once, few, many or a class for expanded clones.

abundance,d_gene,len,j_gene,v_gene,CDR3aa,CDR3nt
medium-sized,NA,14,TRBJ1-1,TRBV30,CAWSGTDHSAEAFF,TGTGCCTGGAGTGGGACCGACCACTCCGCTGAAGCTTTCTTT
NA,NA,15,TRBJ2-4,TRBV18,CASSPSVAAKNIQYF,TGTGCCAGCTCACCTAGCGTGGCCGCCAAAAACATTCAGTACTTC
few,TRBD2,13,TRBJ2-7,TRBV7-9,CAIPGLADYEQYF,TGTGCCATCCCGGGACTAGCTGATTACGAGCAGTACTTC
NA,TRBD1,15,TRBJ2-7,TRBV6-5,CASSYSKGARYEQYF,TGTGCCAGCAGTTACTCGAAGGGGGCGCGGTACGAGCAGTACTTC
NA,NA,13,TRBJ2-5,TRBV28,CASSSTLQETQYF,TGTGCCAGCAGTTCCACGCTCCAAGAGACCCAGTACTTC
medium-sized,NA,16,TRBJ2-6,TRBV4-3,CASSQDQSSGANVLTF,TGCGCCAGCAGCCAAGATCAGAGCTCTGGGGCCAACGTCCTGACTTTC
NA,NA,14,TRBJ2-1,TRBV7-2,CASSLIFRVNEQFF,TGTGCCAGCAGCTTAATCTTTCGGGTCAATGAGCAGTTCTTC
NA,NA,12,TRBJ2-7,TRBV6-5,CASSPNFDEQYF,TGTGCCAGCAGTCCGAATTTTGACGAGCAGTACTTC
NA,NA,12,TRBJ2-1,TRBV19,CASSVPSNEQFF,TGTGCCAGTAGCGTGCCGAGCAATGAGCAGTTCTTC
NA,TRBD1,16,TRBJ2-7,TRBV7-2,CASSMHRDRLSYEQYF,TGTGCCAGCAGCATGCACCGGGACAGACTCTCCTACGAGCAGTACTTC
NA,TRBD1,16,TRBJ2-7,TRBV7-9,CASSLNRDREGYEQYF,TGTGCCAGCAGTTTAAACCGGGACAGGGAGGGCTACGAGCAGTACTTC
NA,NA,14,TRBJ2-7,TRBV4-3,CASSQGGDFSEQYF,TGCGCCAGCAGCCAGGGCGGGGACTTCTCTGAGCAGTACTTC
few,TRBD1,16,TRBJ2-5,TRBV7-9,CASNKGQAINQETQYF,TGTGCCAGCAACAAGGGACAGGCCATTAACCAAGAGACCCAGTACTTC
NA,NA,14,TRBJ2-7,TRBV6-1,CASSEGESAYEQYF,TGTGCCAGCAGTGAAGGGGAAAGCGCCTACGAGCAGTACTTC
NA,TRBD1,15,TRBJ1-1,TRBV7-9,CASRLTDRGNTEAFF,TGTGCCAGCAGATTAACCGACAGGGGGAATACTGAAGCTTTCTTT
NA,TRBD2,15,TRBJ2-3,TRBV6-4,CASSEHGRPTDTQYF,TGTGCCAGCAGTGAACACGGGAGGCCCACAGATACGCAGTATTTT
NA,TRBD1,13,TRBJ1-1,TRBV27,CASSRGRYTEAFF,TGTGCCAGCAGCAGGGGGCGGTACACTGAAGCTTTCTTT
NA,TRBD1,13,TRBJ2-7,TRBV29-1,CSVVETGGVEQYF,TGCAGCGTTGTTGAGACAGGGGGCGTCGAGCAGTACTTC
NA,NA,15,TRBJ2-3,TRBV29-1,CSVEDLGDSTDTQYF,TGCAGCGTTGAAGATCTAGGGGACAGCACAGATACGCAGTATTTT
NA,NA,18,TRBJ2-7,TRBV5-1,CASSLEGFLGGNSYEQYF,TGCGCCAGCAGCTTGGAGGGCTTTCTGGGGGGCAACTCCTACGAGCAGTACTTC
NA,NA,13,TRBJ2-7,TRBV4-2,CASSQDSSYEQYF,TGTGCCAGCAGCCAAGATTCGAGCTACGAGCAGTACTTC
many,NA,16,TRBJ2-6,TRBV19,CASSETGSSGANVLTF,TGTGCCAGTAGTGAGACAGGTAGCTCTGGGGCCAACGTCCTGACTTTC
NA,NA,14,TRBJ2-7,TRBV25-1,CASSVKGPTYEQYF,TGTGCCAGCAGTGTGAAAGGTCCGACCTACGAGCAGTACTTC
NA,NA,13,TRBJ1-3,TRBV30,CAWNRGSGNTIYF,TGTGCCTGGAATCGGGGATCTGGAAACACCATATATTTT
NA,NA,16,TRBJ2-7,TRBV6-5,CASSYSMGVSSYEQYF,TGTGCCAGCAGTTACTCGATGGGGGTGTCCTCCTACGAGCAGTACTTC
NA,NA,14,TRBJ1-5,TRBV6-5,CASSFGQGNQPQHF,TGTGCCAGCAGTTTCGGGCAGGGGAATCAGCCCCAGCATTTT
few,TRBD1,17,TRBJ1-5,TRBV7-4,CASSPRQGAVSNQPQHF,TGTGCCAGCAGCCCGAGACAGGGGGCTGTTAGCAATCAGCCCCAGCATTTT
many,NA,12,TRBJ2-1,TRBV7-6,CASSLAGLEQFF,TGTGCCAGCAGCTTGGCAGGGCTTGAGCAGTTCTTC
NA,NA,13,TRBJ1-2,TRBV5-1,CASSLDVNYGYTF,TGCGCCAGCAGCTTGGATGTGAACTATGGCTACACCTTC
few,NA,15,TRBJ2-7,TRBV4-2,CASSQDIGGSYEQYF,TGTGCCAGCAGCCAAGATATCGGGGGCTCCTACGAGCAGTACTTC
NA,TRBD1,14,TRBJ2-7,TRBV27,CASRERDSSYEQYF,TGTGCCAGCAGAGAAAGGGACAGCTCCTACGAGCAGTACTTC